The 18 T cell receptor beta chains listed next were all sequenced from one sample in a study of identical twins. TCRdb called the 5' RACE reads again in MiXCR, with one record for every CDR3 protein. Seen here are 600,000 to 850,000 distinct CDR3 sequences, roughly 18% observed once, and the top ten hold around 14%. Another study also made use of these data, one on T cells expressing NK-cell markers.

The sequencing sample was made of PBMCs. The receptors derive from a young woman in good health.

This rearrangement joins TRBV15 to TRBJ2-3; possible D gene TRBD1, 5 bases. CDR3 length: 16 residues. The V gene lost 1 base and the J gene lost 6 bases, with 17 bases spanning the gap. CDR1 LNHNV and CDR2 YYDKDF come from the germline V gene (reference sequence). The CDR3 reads CATSRVGPGPGDTQYF. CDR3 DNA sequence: TGTGCCACCAGCAGAGTGGGGCCAGGCCCCGGGGATACGCAGTATTTT.

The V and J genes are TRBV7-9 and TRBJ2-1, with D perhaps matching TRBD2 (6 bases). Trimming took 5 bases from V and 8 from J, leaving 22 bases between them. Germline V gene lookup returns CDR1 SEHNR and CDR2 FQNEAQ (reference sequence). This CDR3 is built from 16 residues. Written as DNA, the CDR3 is TGTGCCAGCAGCGTCTCAGACTCCTCCCCGGGGGATGAGCAGTTCTTC. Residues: CASSVSDSSPGDEQFF.

The CDR3 region is CASSKGRTDNSPLHF. The DNA of the CDR3 is TGTGCCAGCAGTAAAGGAAGAACAGATAATTCACCCCTCCACTTT. V gene TRBV7-9 combines with J gene TRBJ1-6; no clear D. The V gene's germline CDR1 is SEHNR and CDR2 FQNEAQ (reference sequence). The CDR3 extends over 15 amino acids. With 6 bases removed from V and 5 bases from J, the gap between germline ends came to 14 bases.

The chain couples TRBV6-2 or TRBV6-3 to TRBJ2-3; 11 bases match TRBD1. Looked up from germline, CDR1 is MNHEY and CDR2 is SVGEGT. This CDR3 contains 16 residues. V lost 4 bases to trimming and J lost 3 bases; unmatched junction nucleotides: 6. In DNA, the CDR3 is TGTGCCAGCAGTTTTCGGACAGGGGGCGCAACAGATACGCAGTATTTT. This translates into CASSFRTGGATDTQYF.

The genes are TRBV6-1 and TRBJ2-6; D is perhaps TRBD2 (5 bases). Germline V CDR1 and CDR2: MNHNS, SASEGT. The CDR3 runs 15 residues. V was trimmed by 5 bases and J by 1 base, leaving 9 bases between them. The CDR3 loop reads CASSNAGSGANVLTF. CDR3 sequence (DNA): TGTGCCAGCAGTAATGCGGGTTCTGGGGCCAACGTCCTGACTTTC.

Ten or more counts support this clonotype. Here the CDR3 DNA reads TGTGCCAGCAGTCCCAGGGGCGGTGGGTTAGCCAAAAACATTCAGTACTTC. As protein: CASSPRGGGLAKNIQYF. The gene calls are TRBV12-3 or TRBV12-4 and TRBJ2-4; D perhaps matches TRBD1 (6 bases). CDR3 size: 17 residues. The V gene lost 5 bases and the J gene lost 0 bases, with 17 bases spanning the gap.

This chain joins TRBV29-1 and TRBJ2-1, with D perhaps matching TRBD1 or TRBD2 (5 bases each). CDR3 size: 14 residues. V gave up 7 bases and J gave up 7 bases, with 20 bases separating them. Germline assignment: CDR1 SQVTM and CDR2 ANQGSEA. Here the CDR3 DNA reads TGCAGCGCCAAACGGGACCCTAACGAAAATGAGCAGTTCTTC. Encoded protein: CSAKRDPNENEQFF.

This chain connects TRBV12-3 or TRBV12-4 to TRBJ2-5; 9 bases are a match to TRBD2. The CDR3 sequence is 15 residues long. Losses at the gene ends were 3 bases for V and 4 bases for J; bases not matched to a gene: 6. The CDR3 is CASSFFRGRVETQYF. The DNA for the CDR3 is TGTGCCAGCAGTTTTTTTCGCGGGAGGGTAGAGACCCAGTACTTC.

The CDR3 loop reads CASSPRTVLPEYGYTF. CDR3 coding DNA: TGTGCCAGCAGTCCCAGGACGGTTCTACCGGAATATGGCTACACCTTC. This chain joins TRBV12-3 or TRBV12-4 and TRBJ1-2; D is uncertain. The CDR3 contains 16 residues. Trimming removed 5 bases from V and 5 bases from J, with 21 bases in between.

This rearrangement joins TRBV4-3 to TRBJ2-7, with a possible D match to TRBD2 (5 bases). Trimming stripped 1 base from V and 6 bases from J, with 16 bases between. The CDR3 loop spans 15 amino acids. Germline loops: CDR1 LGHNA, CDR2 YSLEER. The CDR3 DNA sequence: TGCGCCAGCAGCCAAGTAGCAGAGGCGGCGGGCGAGCAGTACTTC. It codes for CASSQVAEAAGEQYF.

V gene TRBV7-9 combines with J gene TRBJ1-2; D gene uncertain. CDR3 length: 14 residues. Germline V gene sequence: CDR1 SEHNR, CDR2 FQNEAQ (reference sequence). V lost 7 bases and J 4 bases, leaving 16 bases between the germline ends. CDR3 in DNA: TGTGCCAGCAACTCTGTCGACGGTATCTATGGCTACACCTTC. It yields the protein CASNSVDGIYGYTF.

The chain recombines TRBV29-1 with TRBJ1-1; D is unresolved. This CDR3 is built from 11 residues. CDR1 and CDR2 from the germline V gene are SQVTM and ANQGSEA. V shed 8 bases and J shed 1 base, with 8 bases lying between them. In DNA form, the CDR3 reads TGCAGCTCGGAGACGAACACTGAAGCTTTCTTT. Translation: CSSETNTEAFF.

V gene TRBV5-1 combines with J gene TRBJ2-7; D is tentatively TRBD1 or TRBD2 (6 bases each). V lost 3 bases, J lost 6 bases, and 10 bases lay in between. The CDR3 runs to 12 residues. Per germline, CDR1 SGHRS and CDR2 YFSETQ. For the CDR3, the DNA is TGCGCCAGCAGCTCGGGGGCTGTCGAGCAGTACTTC. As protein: CASSSGAVEQYF.

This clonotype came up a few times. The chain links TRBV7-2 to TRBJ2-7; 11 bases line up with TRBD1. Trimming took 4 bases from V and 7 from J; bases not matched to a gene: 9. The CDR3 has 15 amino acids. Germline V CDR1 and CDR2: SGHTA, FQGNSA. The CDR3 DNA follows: TGTGCCAGCAGCTATGGGACAGGGGGTTCGAGAGAGCAGTACTTC. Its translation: CASSYGTGGSREQYF.

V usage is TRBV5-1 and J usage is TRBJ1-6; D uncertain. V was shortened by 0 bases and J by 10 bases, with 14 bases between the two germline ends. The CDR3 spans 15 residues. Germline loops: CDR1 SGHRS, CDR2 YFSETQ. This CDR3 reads CASSLVWGFGSPLHF. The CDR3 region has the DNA TGCGCCAGCAGCTTGGTATGGGGATTCGGATCACCCCTCCACTTT. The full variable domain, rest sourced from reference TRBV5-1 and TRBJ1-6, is KAGVTQTPRYLIKTRGQQVTLSCSPISGHRSVSWYQQTPGQGLQFLFEYFSETQRNKGNFPGRFSGRQFSNSRSEMNVSTLELGDSALYLCASSLVWGFGSPLHFGNGTRLTVT.

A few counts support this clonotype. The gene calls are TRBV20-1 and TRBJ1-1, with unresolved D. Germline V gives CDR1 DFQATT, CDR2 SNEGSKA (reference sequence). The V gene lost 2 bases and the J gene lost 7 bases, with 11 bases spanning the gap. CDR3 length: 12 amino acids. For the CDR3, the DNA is TGCAGTGCTAGATGGGGTCGGGGTGAAGCTTTCTTT. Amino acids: CSARWGRGEAFF.

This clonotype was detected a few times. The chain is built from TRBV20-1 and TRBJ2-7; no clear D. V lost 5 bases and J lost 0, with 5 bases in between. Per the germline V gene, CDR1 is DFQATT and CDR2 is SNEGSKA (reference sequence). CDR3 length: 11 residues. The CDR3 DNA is TGCAGTGCTGAGAGCTCCTACGAGCAGTACTTC. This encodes CSAESSYEQYF.

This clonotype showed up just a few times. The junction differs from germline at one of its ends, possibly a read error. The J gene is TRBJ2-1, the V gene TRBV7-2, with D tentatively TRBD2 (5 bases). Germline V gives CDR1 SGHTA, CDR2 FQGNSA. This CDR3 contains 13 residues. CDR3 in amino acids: CASSFSAMALLIF. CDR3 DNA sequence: TGTGCCAGCAGCTTTAGCGCGATGGCCCTGCTCATCTTC.